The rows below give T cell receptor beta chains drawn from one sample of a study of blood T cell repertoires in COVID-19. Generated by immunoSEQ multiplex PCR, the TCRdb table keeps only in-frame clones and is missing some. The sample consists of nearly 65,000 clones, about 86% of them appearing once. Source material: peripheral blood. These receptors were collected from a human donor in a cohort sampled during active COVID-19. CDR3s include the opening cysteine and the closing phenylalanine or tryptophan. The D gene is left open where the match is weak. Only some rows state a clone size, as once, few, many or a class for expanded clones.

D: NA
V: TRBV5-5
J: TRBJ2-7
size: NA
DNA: TGTGCCAGCAGCCCCTTGAGGGTCTCCTACGAGCAGTACTTC
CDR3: CASSPLRVSYEQYF

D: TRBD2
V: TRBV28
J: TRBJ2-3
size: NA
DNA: TGTGCCAGCAGTTTGGGGGCTAGCGGGAGCACAGATACGCAGTATTTT
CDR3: CASSLGASGSTDTQYF

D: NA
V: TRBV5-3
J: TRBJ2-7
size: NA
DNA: TGCCAGGGGTATGGCGAGCAGTACTTC
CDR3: CQGYGEQYF

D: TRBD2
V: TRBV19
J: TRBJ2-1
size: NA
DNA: TGTGCCAGTAGTTGGAGCCTAGCGGGTAACAATGAGCAGTTCTTC
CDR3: CASSWSLAGNNEQFF

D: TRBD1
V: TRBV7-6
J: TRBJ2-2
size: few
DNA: TGTGCCAGCAGCTCGGGACAGGGGGCACACACCGGGGAGCTGTTTTTT
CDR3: CASSSGQGAHTGELFF

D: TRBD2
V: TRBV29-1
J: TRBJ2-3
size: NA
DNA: TGCAGCGTGGCTGGGAGGGGAGGTGATACGCAGTATTTT
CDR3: CSVAGRGGDTQYF

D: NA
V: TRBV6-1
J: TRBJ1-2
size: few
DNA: TGTGCCAGCAGTGAATTGGGCAGAGAATACTATGGCTACACCTTC
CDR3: CASSELGREYYGYTF

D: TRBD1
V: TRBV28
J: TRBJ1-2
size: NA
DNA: TGTGCCCACAGCAGACAGGGACAGGGCTTCTATGGCTACACCTTC
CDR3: CAHSRQGQGFYGYTF

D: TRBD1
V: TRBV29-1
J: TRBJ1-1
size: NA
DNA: TGCAGCGGACGCAGGGGGATCCAGGACACTGAAGCTTTCTTT
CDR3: CSGRRGIQDTEAFF

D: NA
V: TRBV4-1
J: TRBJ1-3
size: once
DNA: TGCGCCAGCAGCCAAGAGTACCGGAGCACAAGCACCATATATTTT
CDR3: CASSQEYRSTSTIYF

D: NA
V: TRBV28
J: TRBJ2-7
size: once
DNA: TGTGCCAGCAGTTTTATCGGGGGATCGTCCTACGAGCAGTACTTC
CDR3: CASSFIGGSSYEQYF

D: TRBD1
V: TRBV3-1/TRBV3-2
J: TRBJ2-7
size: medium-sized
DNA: TGTGCCAGCAGCCAAGGGACAGGGGGTTACGAGCAGTACTTC
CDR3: CASSQGTGGYEQYF

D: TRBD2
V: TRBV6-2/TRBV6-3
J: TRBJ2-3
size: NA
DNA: TGTGCCAGCAGTTACTCGACTAGCCACACAGATACGCAGTATTTT
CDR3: CASSYSTSHTDTQYF

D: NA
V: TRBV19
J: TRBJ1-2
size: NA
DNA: TGTGCCAGTAGTCGAGGCGCCTGGAATGGCTACACCTTC
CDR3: CASSRGAWNGYTF

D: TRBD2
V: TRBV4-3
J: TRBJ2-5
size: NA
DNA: TGCGCCAGCAGCCAAGAAGGGGGACTAGCGGGAGGGGAAGAGACCCAGTACTTC
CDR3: CASSQEGGLAGGEETQYF

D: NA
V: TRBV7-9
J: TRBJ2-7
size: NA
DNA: TGTGCCAGCGAGTCGTCCTTGACCGGGAAGACTCCTACCTACGAGCAGTACTTC
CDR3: CASESSLTGKTPTYEQYF

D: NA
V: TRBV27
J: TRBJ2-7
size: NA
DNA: TGTGCCAGCAGTTTTTTAGGGGACGAGCAGTACTTC
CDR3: CASSFLGDEQYF

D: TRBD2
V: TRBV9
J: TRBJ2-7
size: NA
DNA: TGTGCCAGCTCACCGTCCGGGACTAGCGGCTACGAGCAGTACTTC
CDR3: CASSPSGTSGYEQYF

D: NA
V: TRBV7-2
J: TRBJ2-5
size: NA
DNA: TGTGCCAGCAGCCCAGACCTCACAGGGAAACAAGAGACCCAGTACTTC
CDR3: CASSPDLTGKQETQYF

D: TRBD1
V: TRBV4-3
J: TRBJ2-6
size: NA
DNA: TGCGCCAGCAGCCCGACAGGGGGAACAACTGGGGCCAACGTCCTGACTTTC
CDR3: CASSPTGGTTGANVLTF

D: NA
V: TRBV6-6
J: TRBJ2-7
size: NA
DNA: TGTGCCAGCAGTAAACAGGGCTACTACGAGCAGTACTTC
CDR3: CASSKQGYYEQYF

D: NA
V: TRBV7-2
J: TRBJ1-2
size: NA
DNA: TGTGCCAGCAGCCCCCAGGGAGGCTATGGCTACACCTTC
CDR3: CASSPQGGYGYTF

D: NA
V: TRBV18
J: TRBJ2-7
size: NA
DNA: TGTGCCAGCTCAAGAGACGAGGCAAGCGAGCAGTACTTC
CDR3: CASSRDEASEQYF

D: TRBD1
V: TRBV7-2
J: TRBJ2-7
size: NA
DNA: TGTGCCAGCAGCTTAGTTCGGACAGGGGGCCGAGAGCAGTACTTC
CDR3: CASSLVRTGGREQYF

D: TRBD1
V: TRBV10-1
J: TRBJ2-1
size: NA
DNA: TGCGCCAGCAGTGAGACAGGGGGCAATGAGCAGTTCTTC
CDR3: CASSETGGNEQFF

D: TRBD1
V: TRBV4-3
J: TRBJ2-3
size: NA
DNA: TGCGCCAGCAGCCAAGGGGGACAGGAGGGGGATACGCAGTATTTT
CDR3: CASSQGGQEGDTQYF

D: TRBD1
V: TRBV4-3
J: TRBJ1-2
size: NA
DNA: TGCGCCAGCAGCCAAGATCTGTCCGGGACAGGGACCTATGGCTACACCTTC
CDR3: CASSQDLSGTGTYGYTF

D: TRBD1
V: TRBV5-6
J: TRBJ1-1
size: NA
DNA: TGTGCCAGCCTACAGGGGGTCGTGAACACTGAAGCTTTCTTT
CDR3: CASLQGVVNTEAFF

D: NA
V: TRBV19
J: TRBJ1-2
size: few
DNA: TGTGCCAGTAGCACTAAACCGGGACACAAGAACTATGGCTACACCTTC
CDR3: CASSTKPGHKNYGYTF

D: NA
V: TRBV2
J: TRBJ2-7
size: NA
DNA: TGTGCCAGCAGTGAAACAGGGTACGTGTACGAGCAGTACTTC
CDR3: CASSETGYVYEQYF

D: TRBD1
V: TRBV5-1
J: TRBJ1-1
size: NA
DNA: TGCGCCAGCAGCTTGGGACAGGGGATCTCTGAAGCTTTCTTT
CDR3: CASSLGQGISEAFF

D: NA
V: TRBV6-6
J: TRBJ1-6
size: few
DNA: TGTGCCAGCAGTTACGGGGAGCTGTCTTCACCCCTCCACTTT
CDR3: CASSYGELSSPLHF

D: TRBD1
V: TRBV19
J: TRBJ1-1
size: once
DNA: TGTGCCAGTAGTCTACAGGGGGGGAACACTGAAGCTTTCTTT
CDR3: CASSLQGGNTEAFF

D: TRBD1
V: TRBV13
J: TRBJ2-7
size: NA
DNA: TGTGCCAGCAGCTTGTCCGACAGGGGAAGAGTCGAGCAGTACTTC
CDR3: CASSLSDRGRVEQYF

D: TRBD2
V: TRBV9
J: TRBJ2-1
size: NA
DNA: TGTGCCAGCGAAGCGGGGAGCTCCTACAATGAGCAGTTCTTC
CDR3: CASEAGSSYNEQFF

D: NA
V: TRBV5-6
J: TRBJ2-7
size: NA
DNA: TGTGCCAGCAGCTATATAACAGGGTACGAGCAGTACTTC
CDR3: CASSYITGYEQYF